This T cell receptor (beta chain) derives from a study of long-term antiretroviral therapy in people with HIV. In regard to this clone: The antigen is not known.

Without exception, participants with HIV were treated in the United States. Study findings and constraints: Blood, drawn from the mid-2000s to the late 2010s, may reflect older ART regimens. Once patients were on ART, diversity went higher but still fell short of transplant donor controls.

V was cut by 1 base and J by 5 bases, with 8 bases left in between. CDR3 length: 14 residues. Germline CDR1 reads SEHNR; CDR2 reads FQNEAQ (reference sequence). The immunoSEQ assay was v3.0, run at survey level. Profiling relied on immunoSEQ multiplex PCR, and the TCRdb table lists in-frame clones only, not all of them. The sample has fewer than 40,000 clones; approximately 87% are singletons. The clonotype originates from a woman in her 50s with HIV. Specimen: unsorted PBMCs, collected 1.2 years after starting antiretroviral therapy. The V and J genes are TRBV7-9 and TRBJ1-4, with a possible D match to TRBD1 (6 bases). The CDR3 loop is CASSLGQGNEKLFF. The CDR3 DNA follows: TGTGCCAGCAGCTTAGGGCAGGGGAATGAAAAACTGTTTTTT.